This T cell receptor beta chain appears in the sequencing data of a study of beta chain features in type 1 diabetes. Expressed TCRB transcripts were sequenced, since all the RNA that had been isolated was reverse transcribed. Assay: immunoSEQ multiplex PCR; the TCRdb copy retains only in-frame clones and omits some. The sample yields approximately 57,000 clones, about 47% seen once. This clone was detected a few times. Its antigen is unidentified. Overall study results and limits: Significant though moderate, a shortening of TCRB CDR3s appeared in all four CD4+ subsets of Type 1 diabetes patients. Unsettled here was the matter of whether HLA type influences TCRB rearrangement.

Between the trimmed V and J ends, which lost 3 bases and 8 bases, there was a span of 10 bases. The germline V gene encodes CDR1 SQVTM and CDR2 ANQGSEA. There are 11 residues in the CDR3. The sequenced material came from Tregs from blood. The V and J genes are TRBV29-1 and TRBJ1-2; no clear D gene. The sequence came from a woman between 40 and 50 years old with type 1 diabetes. The CDR3 protein is CSVDTAWGYTF. DNA for the CDR3: TGCAGCGTTGATACAGCCTGGGGCTACACCTTC.